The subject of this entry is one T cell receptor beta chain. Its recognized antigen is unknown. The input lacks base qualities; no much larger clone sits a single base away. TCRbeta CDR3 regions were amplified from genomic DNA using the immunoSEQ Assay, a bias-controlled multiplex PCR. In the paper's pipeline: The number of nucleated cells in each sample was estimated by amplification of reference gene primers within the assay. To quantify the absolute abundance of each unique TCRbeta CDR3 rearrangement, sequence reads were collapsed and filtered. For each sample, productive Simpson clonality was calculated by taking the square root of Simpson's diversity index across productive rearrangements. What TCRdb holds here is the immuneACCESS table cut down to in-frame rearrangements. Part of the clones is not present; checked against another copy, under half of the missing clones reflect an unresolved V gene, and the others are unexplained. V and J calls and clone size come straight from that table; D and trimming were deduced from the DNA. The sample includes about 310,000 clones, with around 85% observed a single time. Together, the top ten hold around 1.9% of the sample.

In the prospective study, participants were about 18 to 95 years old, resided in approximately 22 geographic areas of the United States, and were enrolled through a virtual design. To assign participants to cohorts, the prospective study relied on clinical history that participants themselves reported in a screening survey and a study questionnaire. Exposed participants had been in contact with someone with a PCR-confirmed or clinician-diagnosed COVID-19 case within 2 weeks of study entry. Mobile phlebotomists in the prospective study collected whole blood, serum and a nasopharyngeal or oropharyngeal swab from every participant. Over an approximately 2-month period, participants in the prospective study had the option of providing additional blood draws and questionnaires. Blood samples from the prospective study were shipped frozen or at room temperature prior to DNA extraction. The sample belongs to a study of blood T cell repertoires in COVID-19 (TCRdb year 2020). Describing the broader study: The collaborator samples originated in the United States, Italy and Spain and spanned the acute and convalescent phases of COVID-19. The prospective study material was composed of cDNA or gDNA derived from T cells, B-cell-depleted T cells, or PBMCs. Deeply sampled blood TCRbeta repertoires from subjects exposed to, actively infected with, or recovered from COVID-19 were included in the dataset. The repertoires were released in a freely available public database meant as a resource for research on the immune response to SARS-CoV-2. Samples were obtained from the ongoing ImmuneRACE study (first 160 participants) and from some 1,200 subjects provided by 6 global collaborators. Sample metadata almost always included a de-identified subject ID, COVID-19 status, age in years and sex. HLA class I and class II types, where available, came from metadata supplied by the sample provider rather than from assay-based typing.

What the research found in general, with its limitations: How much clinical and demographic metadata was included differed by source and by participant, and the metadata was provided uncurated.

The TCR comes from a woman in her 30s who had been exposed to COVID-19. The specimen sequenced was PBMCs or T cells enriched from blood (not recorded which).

The sequence in DNA is TGTGCCAGCAGCGCCCTTAATAGTATGGGCACAGATACGCAGTATTTT. Translated, this is CASSALNSMGTDTQYF. The sequence links TRBV9 to TRBJ2-3, with an unclear D gene assignment. At the junction V is shortened by 3 bases and J by 1 base, with 15 bases in between. The CDR3 covers 16 residues, taking in both the cysteine and the phenylalanine. Just CDR3 DNA is preserved here, 48 bases in frame from base 1. CDR1 and CDR2, looked up from the germline V gene, are SGDLS and YYNGEE.